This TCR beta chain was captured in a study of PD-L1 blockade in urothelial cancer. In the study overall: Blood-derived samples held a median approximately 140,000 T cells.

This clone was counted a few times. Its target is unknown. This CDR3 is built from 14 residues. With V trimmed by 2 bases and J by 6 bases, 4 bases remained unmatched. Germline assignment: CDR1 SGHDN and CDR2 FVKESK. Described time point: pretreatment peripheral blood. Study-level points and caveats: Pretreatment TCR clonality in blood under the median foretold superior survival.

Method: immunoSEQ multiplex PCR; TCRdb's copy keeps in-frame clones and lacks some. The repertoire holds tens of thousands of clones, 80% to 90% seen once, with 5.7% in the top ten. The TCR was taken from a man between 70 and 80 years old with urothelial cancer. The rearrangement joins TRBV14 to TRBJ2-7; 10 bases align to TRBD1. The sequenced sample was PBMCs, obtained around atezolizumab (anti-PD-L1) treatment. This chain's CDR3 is CASSQTWTGGEQYF. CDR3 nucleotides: TGTGCCAGCAGCCAAACCTGGACAGGGGGCGAGCAGTACTTC. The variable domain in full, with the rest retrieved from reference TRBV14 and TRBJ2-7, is EAGVTQFPSHSVIEKGQTVTLRCDPISGHDNLYWYRRVMGKEIKFLLHFVKESKQDESGMPNNRFLAERTGGTYSTLKVQPAELEDSGVYFCASSQTWTGGEQYFGPGTRLTVT.